Sequencing of this TCR beta chain was carried out in a study of blood T cell repertoires in COVID-19. Germline V gene sequence: CDR1 SGHTS, CDR2 YDEGEE. The trim removed 9 bases at V and 3 bases at J, leaving 9 bases unmatched. The CDR3 contains 14 residues. Assay used: immunoSEQ multiplex PCR; TCRdb lists only in-frame clones, some missing. The sample lists over 250,000 clones, approximately 88% occurring once. The sequence was obtained from a man between 45 and 60 years old with acute or convalescent COVID-19. The sequencing sample was made of peripheral blood. The chain recombines TRBV5-8 with TRBJ1-5, with TRBD1 matching 7 bases. DNA of the CDR3: TGTGCCACCGCCCGAGGGGGCACCAATCAGCCCCAGCATTTT. It yields the protein CATARGGTNQPQHF.